This T cell receptor (beta chain) was identified during a study of blood T cell repertoires in COVID-19. Study background: Acute-phase and convalescent COVID-19 samples originated in the United States, Italy and Spain.

The data were produced by immunoSEQ multiplex PCR, yet TCRdb's version contains in-frame clones alone and is incomplete. The sample lists around 170,000 clones, roughly 83% occurring once. The CDR3 is made up of 16 amino acids. V lost 0 bases and J 4 bases, leaving 13 bases between the germline ends. Germline CDR1 is LGHNA and CDR2 is YNFKEQ. The chain combines TRBV4-2 with TRBJ2-1; tentatively, D is TRBD2 (5 bases). This clonotype was obtained from a man aged 18 to 30 with active or convalescent COVID-19. The specimen was peripheral blood. CDR3 DNA sequence: TGTGCCAGCAGCCAAGACCGGGGTTCCCCATACAATGAGCAGTTCTTC. This gives the protein CASSQDRGSPYNEQFF.